Each of the 3 T cell receptor beta chains below was sequenced from the same sample in a study of T cell clones after liver transplantation. Data came from immunoSEQ multiplex PCR; TCRdb stores just in-frame clones and leaves some out. The data contain under 85,000 clones, about 80% of them singletons. The sequenced sample was CD4+ T cells from blood, obtained 12 months after liver transplant. These receptors came from a human patient who received a liver transplant. Some T cells may have come from the graft donor.

This chain links TRBV27 with TRBJ2-5, with D possibly TRBD2 on 6 matching bases. Germline V gives CDR1 MNHEY, CDR2 SMNVEV (reference sequence). This CDR3 contains 19 residues. With 1 base removed from V and 7 bases from J, the gap between germline ends came to 28 bases. Written as DNA, the CDR3 is TGTGCCAGCAGTTTATGGAACCCTGGCTCGGCGGGAACCCAGGGGACCCAGTACTTC. Protein: CASSLWNPGSAGTQGTQYF.

The rearrangement uses TRBV19 and TRBJ2-2, with D maybe TRBD2 (5 bases). Trimming took 6 bases from V and 4 from J, leaving 21 bases between them. Germline loops: CDR1 LNHDA, CDR2 SQIVND (reference sequence). The CDR3 is made up of 17 amino acids. Here the CDR3 reads CASRPPMWLGVTGELFF. The CDR3 nucleotides are TGTGCCAGTAGACCCCCAATGTGGTTGGGAGTCACCGGGGAGCTGTTTTTT.

The CDR3 DNA sequence: TGTGCCAGCAGCGAGGGAGGACCGTTGAGCTCCTACGAGCAGTACTTC. It specifies CASSEGGPLSSYEQYF. The rearrangement uses TRBV9 and TRBJ2-7, with a weak D call TRBD2 (6 bases). The germline CDR1 and CDR2 sequences are SGDLS and YYNGEE. The CDR3 is 16 residues long. Trimming took 3 bases from V and 0 from J, leaving 16 bases between them.